This is a list of T cell receptor beta chains from one sample in a study of OX40 agonist ivuxolimab in advanced cancers. Data came from immunoSEQ multiplex PCR; TCRdb stores just in-frame clones and leaves some out. This sample carries about 75,000 clones, 86% of them seen once, and the ten largest clones take roughly 8%. The starting material was CD4+ or CD8+ T cells sorted from blood, obtained in a trial of the OX40 agonist ivuxolimab. These receptors were obtained from an adult with an advanced solid tumor such as melanoma, head and neck, liver or kidney cancer. Each CDR3 is given with its conserved first and last residue. A D gene is named only where the DNA matches it firmly. Not every row has a clone size; where given, it reads once, few, many or a size class.

J: TRBJ2-2
V: TRBV30
D: -
size: -
CDR3: CAWSQGSTGELFF
DNA: TGTGCCTGGAGTCAGGGTAGCACCGGGGAGCTGTTTTTT

J: TRBJ2-2
V: TRBV15
D: -
size: -
CDR3: CATSRDGKNTGELFF
DNA: TGTGCCACCAGCAGAGATGGGAAGAACACCGGGGAGCTGTTTTTT

J: TRBJ2-5
V: TRBV19
D: -
size: -
CDR3: CASRAGTGTSERETQYF
DNA: TGTGCCAGTAGGGCCGGGACAGGGACTAGCGAAAGAGAGACCCAGTACTTC

J: TRBJ2-3
V: TRBV27
D: -
size: once
CDR3: CASQSGSDTQYF
DNA: TGTGCCAGCCAAAGTGGGTCAGATACGCAGTATTTT

J: TRBJ2-1
V: TRBV9
D: TRBD1
size: -
CDR3: CASSARTGGYDEQFF
DNA: TGTGCCAGCAGCGCTCGGACAGGGGGATACGATGAGCAGTTCTTC

J: TRBJ2-2
V: TRBV19
D: -
size: -
CDR3: CASSIGTRDTGELFF
DNA: TGTGCCAGTAGTATAGGAACCAGGGACACCGGGGAGCTGTTTTTT

J: TRBJ2-1
V: TRBV9
D: -
size: few
CDR3: CASSPRTRAEQFF
DNA: TGTGCCAGCAGCCCCAGGACTCGGGCTGAGCAGTTCTTC

J: TRBJ1-1
V: TRBV5-4
D: -
size: -
CDR3: CASSFFQGNTEAFF
DNA: TGTGCCAGCAGCTTTTTTCAGGGGAACACTGAAGCTTTCTTT

J: TRBJ2-1
V: TRBV7-8
D: TRBD2
size: -
CDR3: CASSLTLGGLAGVYNEQFF
DNA: TGTGCCAGCAGCTTAACATTAGGCGGACTAGCGGGAGTATACAATGAGCAGTTCTTC

J: TRBJ2-5
V: TRBV5-1
D: -
size: -
CDR3: CASSLGRVQETQYF
DNA: TGCGCCAGCAGCTTGGGCAGGGTCCAAGAGACCCAGTACTTC

J: TRBJ1-2
V: TRBV27
D: TRBD1
size: -
CDR3: CASSPDRAPSNYGYTF
DNA: TGTGCCAGCAGCCCCGACAGGGCCCCCAGTAACTATGGCTACACCTTC

J: TRBJ2-7
V: TRBV27
D: TRBD1
size: -
CDR3: CASITGTVSYPYEQYF
DNA: TGTGCCAGCATCACCGGGACAGTCTCTTATCCCTACGAGCAGTACTTC

J: TRBJ1-2
V: TRBV5-1
D: -
size: -
CDR3: CASSLQGGNYGYTF
DNA: TGCGCCAGCAGCTTGCAGGGCGGGAACTATGGCTACACCTTC